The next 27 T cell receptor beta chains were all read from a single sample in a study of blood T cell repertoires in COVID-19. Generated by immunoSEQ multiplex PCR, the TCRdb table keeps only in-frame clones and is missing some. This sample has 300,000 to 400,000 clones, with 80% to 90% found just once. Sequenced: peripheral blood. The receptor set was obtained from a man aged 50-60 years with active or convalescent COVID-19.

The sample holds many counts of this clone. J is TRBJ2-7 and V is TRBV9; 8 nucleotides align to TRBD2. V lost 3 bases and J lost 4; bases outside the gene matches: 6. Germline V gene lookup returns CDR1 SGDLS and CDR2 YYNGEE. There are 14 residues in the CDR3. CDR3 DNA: TGTGCCAGCAGCGACGGGAGGGCCGGTTACGAGCAGTACTTC. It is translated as CASSDGRAGYEQYF.

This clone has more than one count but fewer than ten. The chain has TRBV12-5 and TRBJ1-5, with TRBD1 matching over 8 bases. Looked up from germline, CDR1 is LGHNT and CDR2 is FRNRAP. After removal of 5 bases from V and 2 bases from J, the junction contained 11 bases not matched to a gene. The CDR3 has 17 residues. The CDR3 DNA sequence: TGTGCTAGTGGTCTGAGGCAGGGGGCGTGGGGCAATCAGCCCCAGCATTTT. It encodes CASGLRQGAWGNQPQHF.

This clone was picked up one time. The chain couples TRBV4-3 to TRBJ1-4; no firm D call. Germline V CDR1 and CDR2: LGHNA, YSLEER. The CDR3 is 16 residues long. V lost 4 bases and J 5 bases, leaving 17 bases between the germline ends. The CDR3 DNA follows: TGCGCCAGCAGCCCAAGTTCGCTAGGGAGAAATGAAAAACTGTTTTTT. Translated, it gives CASSPSSLGRNEKLFF.

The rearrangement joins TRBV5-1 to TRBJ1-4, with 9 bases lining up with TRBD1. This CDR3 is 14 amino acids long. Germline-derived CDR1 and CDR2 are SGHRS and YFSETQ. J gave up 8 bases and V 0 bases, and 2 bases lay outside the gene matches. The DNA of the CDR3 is TGCGCCAGCAGCTTGGACAGGGGGCACGAAAAACTGTTTTTT. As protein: CASSLDRGHEKLFF. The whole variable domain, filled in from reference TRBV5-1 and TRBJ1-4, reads KAGVTQTPRYLIKTRGQQVTLSCSPISGHRSVSWYQQTPGQGLQFLFEYFSETQRNKGNFPGRFSGRQFSNSRSEMNVSTLELGDSALYLCASSLDRGHEKLFFGSGTQLSVL.

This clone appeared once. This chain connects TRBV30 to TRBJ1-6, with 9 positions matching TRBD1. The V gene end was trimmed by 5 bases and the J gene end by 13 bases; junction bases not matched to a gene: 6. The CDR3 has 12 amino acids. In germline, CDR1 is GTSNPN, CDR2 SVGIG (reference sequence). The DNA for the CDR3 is TGTGCCTGGGGGCGGACAGGGGCCCCCCTCCACTTT. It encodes CAWGRTGAPLHF.

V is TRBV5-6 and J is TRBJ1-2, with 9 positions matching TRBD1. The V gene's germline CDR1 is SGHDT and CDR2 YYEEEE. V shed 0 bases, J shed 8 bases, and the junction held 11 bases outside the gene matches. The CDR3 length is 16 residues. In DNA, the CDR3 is TGTGCCAGCAGCTTGGTCTCGGGACAGGGTGAGCGAGGCTACACCTTC. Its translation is CASSLVSGQGERGYTF. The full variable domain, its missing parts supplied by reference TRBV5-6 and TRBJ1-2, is DAGVTQSPTHLIKTRGQQVTLRCSPKSGHDTVSWYQQALGQGPQFIFQYYEEEERQRGNFPDRFSGHQFPNYSSELNVNALLLGDSALYLCASSLVSGQGERGYTFGSGTRLTVV.

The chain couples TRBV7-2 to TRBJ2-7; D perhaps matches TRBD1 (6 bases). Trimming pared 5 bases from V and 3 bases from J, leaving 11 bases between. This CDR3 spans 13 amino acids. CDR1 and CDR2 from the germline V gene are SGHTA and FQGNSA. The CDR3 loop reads CASSQEQGYEQYF. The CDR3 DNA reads TGTGCCAGCAGCCAGGAACAGGGCTACGAGCAGTACTTC.

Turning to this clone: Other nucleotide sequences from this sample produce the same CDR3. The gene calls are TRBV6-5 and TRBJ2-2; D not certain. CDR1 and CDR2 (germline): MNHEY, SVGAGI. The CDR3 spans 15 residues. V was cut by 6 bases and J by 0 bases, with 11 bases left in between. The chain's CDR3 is CASSRTAANTGELFF. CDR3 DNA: TGTGCCAGCAGCAGAACAGCTGCGAACACCGGGGAGCTGTTTTTT.

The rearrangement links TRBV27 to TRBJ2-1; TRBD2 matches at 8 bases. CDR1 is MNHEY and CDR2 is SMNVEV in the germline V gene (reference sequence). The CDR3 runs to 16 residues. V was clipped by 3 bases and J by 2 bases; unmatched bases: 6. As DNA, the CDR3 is TGTGCCAGCAGTTTCTCCGCGGGAGGCACCTACAATGAGCAGTTCTTC. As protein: CASSFSAGGTYNEQFF.

CDR3 coding DNA: TGTGCCAGTTCTTATTCCGGGACTTTGAATGAGCAGTTCTTC. Translated, it gives CASSYSGTLNEQFF. This rearrangement joins TRBV28 to TRBJ2-1, with a weak D call TRBD2 (6 bases). The CDR3 is made up of 14 amino acids. Germline V lookup: CDR1 MDHEN, CDR2 SYDVKM. Between the trimmed V and J ends, which lost 9 bases and 7 bases, there was a span of 19 bases.

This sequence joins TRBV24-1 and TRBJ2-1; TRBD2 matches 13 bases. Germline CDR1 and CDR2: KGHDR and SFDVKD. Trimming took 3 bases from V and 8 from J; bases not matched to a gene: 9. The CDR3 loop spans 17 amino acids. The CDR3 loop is CATSDPTLAGGPHEQFF. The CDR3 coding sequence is TGTGCCACCAGTGATCCCACACTAGCGGGGGGGCCTCATGAGCAGTTCTTC.

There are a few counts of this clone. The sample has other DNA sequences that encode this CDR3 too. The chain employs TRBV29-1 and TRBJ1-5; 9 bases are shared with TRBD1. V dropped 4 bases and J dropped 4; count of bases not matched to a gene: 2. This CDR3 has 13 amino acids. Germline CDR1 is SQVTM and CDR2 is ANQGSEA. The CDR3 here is CSVGGQGNQPQHF. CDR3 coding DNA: TGCAGCGTTGGGGGACAGGGAAATCAGCCCCAGCATTTT.

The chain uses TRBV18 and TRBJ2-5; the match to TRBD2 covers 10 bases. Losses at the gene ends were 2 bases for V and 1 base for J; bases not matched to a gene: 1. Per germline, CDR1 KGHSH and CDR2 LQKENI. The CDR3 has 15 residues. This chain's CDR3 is CASSPWTSGQETQYF. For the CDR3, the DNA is TGTGCCAGCTCACCATGGACTAGCGGCCAAGAGACCCAGTACTTC.

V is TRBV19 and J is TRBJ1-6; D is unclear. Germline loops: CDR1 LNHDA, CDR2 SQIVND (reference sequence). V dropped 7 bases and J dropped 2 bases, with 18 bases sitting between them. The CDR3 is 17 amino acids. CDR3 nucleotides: TGTGCCAGTACCAGGATAGCGGGAGGCACCTATAATTCACCCCTCCACTTT. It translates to CASTRIAGGTYNSPLHF.

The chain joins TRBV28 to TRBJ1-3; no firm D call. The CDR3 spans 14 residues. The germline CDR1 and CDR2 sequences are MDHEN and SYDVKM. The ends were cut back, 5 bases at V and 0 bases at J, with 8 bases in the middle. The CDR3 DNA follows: TGTGCCAGCAGTCCCATACTCTCTGGAAACACCATATATTTT. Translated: CASSPILSGNTIYF.

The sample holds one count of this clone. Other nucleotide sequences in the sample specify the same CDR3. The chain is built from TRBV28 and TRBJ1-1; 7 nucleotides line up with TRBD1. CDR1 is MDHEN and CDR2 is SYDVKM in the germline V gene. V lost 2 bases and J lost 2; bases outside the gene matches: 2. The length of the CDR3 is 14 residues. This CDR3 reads CASSLGGGNTEAFF. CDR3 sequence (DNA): TGTGCCAGCAGTTTAGGAGGGGGCAACACTGAAGCTTTCTTT.

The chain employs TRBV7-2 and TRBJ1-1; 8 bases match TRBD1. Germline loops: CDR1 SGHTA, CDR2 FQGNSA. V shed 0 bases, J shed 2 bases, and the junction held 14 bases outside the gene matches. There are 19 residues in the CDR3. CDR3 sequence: CASSLARSGRGRENTEAFF. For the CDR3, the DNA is TGTGCCAGCAGCTTAGCGCGTAGCGGCAGGGGGCGCGAAAACACTGAAGCTTTCTTT.

The CDR3 DNA is TGTGCCAGCAGCCAAGGTGGGCAGGGGAATTCACCCCTCCACTTT. The encoded protein is CASSQGGQGNSPLHF. The chain uses TRBV4-2 and TRBJ1-6, with D tentatively TRBD1 (6 bases). CDR3 size: 15 residues. V was cut by 1 base and J by 7 bases, with 11 bases left in between. Germline CDR1 LGHNA, CDR2 YNFKEQ.

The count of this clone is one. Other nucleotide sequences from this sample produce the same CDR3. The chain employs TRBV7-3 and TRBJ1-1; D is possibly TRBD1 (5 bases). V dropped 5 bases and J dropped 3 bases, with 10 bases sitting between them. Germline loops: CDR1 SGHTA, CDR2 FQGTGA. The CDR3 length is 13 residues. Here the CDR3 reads CASSQQVDTEAFF. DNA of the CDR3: TGTGCCAGCAGCCAACAGGTAGACACTGAAGCTTTCTTT.

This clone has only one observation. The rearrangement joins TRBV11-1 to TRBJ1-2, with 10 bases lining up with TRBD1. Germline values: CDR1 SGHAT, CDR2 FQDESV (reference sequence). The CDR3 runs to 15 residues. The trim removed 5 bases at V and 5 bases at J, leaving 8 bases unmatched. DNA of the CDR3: TGTGCCAGCAGCGATGGGACAGGGGTTAGGTATGGCTACACCTTC. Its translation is CASSDGTGVRYGYTF. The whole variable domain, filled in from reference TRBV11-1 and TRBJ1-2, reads EAEVAQSPRYKITEKSQAVAFWCDPISGHATLYWYRQILGQGPELLVQFQDESVVDDSQLPKDRFSAERLKGVDSTLKIQPAELGDSAMYLCASSDGTGVRYGYTFGSGTRLTVV.

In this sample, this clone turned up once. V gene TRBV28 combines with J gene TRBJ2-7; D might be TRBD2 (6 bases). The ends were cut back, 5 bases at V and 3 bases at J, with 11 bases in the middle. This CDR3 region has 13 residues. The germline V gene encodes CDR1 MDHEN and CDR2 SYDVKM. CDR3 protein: CASSPGLGYEQYF. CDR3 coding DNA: TGTGCCAGCAGTCCGGGACTTGGCTACGAGCAGTACTTC.

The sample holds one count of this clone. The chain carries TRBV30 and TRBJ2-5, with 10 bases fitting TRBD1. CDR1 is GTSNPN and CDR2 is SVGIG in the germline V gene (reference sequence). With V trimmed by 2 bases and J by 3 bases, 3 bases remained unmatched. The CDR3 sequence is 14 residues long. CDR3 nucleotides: TGTGCCTGGAGTTCAGGGACAGGGGAAGAGACCCAGTACTTC. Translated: CAWSSGTGEETQYF.

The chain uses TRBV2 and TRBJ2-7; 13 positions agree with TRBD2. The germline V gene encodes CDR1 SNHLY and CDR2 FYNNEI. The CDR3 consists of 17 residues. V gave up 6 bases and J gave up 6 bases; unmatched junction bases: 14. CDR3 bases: TGTGCCAGCAGAGTACCGGGACTAGCGGGACCGGGGATCGAGCAGTACTTC. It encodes CASRVPGLAGPGIEQYF.

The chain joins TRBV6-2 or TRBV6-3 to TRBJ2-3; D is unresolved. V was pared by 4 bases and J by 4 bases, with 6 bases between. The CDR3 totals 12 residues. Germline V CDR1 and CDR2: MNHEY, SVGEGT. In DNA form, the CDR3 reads TGTGCCAGCAGTTTGACTTCAGATACGCAGTATTTT. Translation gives CASSLTSDTQYF.

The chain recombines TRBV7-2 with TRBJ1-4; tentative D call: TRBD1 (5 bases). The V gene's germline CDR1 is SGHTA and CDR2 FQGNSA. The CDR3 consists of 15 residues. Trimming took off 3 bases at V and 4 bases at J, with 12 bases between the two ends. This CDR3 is CASSFSGGLNEKLFF. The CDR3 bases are TGTGCCAGCAGCTTCTCCGGGGGACTTAATGAAAAACTGTTTTTT.

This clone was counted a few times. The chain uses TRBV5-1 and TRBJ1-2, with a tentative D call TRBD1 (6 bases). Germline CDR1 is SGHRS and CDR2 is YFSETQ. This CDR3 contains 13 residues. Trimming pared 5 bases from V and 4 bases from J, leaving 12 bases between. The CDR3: CASRTGSTYGYTF. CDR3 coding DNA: TGCGCCAGCAGAACAGGGTCCACCTATGGCTACACCTTC. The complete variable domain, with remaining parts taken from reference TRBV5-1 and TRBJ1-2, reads KAGVTQTPRYLIKTRGQQVTLSCSPISGHRSVSWYQQTPGQGLQFLFEYFSETQRNKGNFPGRFSGRQFSNSRSEMNVSTLELGDSALYLCASRTGSTYGYTFGSGTRLTVV.

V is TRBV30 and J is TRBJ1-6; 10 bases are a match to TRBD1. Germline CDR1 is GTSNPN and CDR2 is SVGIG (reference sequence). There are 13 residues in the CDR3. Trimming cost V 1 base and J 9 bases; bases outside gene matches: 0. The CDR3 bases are TGTGCCTGGAGTGGGGACAGGGGTTCACCCCTCCACTTT. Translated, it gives CAWSGDRGSPLHF.